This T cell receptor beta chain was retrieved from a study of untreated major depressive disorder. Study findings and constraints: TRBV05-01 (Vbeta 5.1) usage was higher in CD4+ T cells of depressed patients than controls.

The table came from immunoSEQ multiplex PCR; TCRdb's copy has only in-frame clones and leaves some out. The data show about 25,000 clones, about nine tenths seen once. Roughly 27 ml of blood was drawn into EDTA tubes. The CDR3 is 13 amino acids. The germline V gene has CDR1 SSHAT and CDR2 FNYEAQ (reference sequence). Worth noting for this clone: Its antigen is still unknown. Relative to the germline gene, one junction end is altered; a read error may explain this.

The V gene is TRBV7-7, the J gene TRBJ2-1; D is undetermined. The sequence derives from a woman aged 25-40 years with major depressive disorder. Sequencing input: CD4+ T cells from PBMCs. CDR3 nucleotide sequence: TGTGCTAGCAGCTTAAGCTCCTACAATGAGCAGTTCTTC. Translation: CASSLSSYNEQFF.